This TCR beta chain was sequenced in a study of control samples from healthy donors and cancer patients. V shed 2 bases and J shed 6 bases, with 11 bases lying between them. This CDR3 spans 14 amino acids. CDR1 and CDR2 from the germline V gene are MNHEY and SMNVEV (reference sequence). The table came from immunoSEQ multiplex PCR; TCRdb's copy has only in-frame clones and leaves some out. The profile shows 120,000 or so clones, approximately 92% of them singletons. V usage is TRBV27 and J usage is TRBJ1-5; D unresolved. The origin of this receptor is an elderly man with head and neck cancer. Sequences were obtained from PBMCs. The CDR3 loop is CASSLGQVGQPQHF. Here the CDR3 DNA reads TGTGCCAGCAGTTTAGGGCAGGTGGGTCAGCCCCAGCATTTT.